The 27 T cell receptor beta chains presented below share a single source sample, sequenced in a study of blood T cell repertoires in COVID-19. Method: immunoSEQ multiplex PCR; TCRdb's copy keeps in-frame clones and lacks some. In the table there are around 170,000 clones, around 86% of which are singletons. Sequencing input: peripheral blood. Source of these receptors: a woman in her seventies with COVID-19, enrolled during active disease.

The chain combines TRBV30 with TRBJ2-2; D remains ambiguous. CDR3 length: 14 residues. CDR1 and CDR2 (germline): GTSNPN, SVGIG (reference sequence). V dropped 3 bases and J dropped 1 base, with 9 bases sitting between them. The CDR3 region is CAWSGAGNTGELFF. CDR3 in DNA: TGTGCCTGGAGCGGCGCAGGGAACACCGGGGAGCTGTTTTTT. Using reference TRBV30 and TRBJ2-2 for the parts outside the CDR3, the full variable domain is SQTIHQWPATLVQPVGSPLSLECTVEGTSNPNLYWYRQAAGRGLQLLFYSVGIGQISSEVPQNLSASRPQDRQFILSSKKLLLSDSGFYLCAWSGAGNTGELFFGEGSRLTVL.

The chain couples TRBV5-6 to TRBJ2-2; D gene unclear. Germline CDR1 reads SGHDT; CDR2 reads YYEEEE. The CDR3 consists of 16 residues. The V end was cut by 0 bases, the J end by 2 bases, with 11 bases between. DNA of the CDR3: TGTGCCAGCAGCTTGGATGCCAGGCAAAACACCGGGGAGCTGTTTTTT. Protein: CASSLDARQNTGELFF.

The V gene is TRBV5-1, the J gene TRBJ2-1, with 11 bases lining up with TRBD2. The trim removed 6 bases at V and 2 bases at J, leaving 1 base unmatched. The CDR3 is 14 residues long. From germline, CDR1 is SGHRS and CDR2 YFSETQ. In nucleotides, the CDR3 is TGCGCCAGCACGACTAGCGGGGCCTACAATGAGCAGTTCTTC. Its protein is CASTTSGAYNEQFF.

This rearrangement joins TRBV5-1 to TRBJ2-1, with 7 nucleotides matching TRBD2. Losses at the gene ends were 1 base for V and 4 bases for J; bases not matched to a gene: 8. Germline CDR1 SGHRS, CDR2 YFSETQ. The CDR3 loop spans 16 amino acids. In DNA, the CDR3 is TGCGCCAGCAGCTTGTACGAGCTCGGGGGGTACAATGAGCAGTTCTTC. Translation gives CASSLYELGGYNEQFF.

The rearrangement uses TRBV6-5 and TRBJ2-1, with 15 bases that match TRBD2. The J segment lost 9 bases and the V segment lost 7 bases, leaving 7 bases of the junction unmatched. The germline V gene has CDR1 MNHEY and CDR2 SVGAGI. This CDR3 spans 15 amino acids. In DNA form, the CDR3 reads TGTGCCAGCAACATTAGGACTAGCGGGAGGGGTGAGCAGTTCTTC. Translating gives CASNIRTSGRGEQFF.

The chain recombines TRBV29-1 with TRBJ2-3, with D unresolved. V was shortened by 5 bases and J by 1 base, with 13 bases between the two germline ends. Germline V gene sequence: CDR1 SQVTM, CDR2 ANQGSEA. This CDR3 spans 14 amino acids. The CDR3 is CSVTLPLGTDTQYF. The CDR3 DNA reads TGCAGCGTTACACTTCCTCTAGGCACAGATACGCAGTATTTT.

Comment on this clone: The same CDR3 is also encoded by other DNA sequences in this sample. This rearrangement joins TRBV28 to TRBJ1-5, with TRBD1 identical over 9 bases. The germline V gene has CDR1 MDHEN and CDR2 SYDVKM. J lost 5 bases, V lost 4 bases, and 6 bases had no gene match. The CDR3 covers 15 residues. As DNA, the CDR3 is TGTGCCAGCAGTTCCCCGGGACAGGGTTATCAGCCCCAGCATTTT. This encodes CASSSPGQGYQPQHF.

The chain links TRBV7-2 to TRBJ2-3, with D maybe TRBD2 (6 bases). Germline V lookup: CDR1 SGHTA, CDR2 FQGNSA. The V end was cut by 5 bases, the J end by 1 base, with 16 bases between. The CDR3 contains 16 residues. The CDR3 here is CASSPRWAGRTDTQYF. In DNA, the CDR3 is TGTGCCAGCAGCCCCCGGTGGGCGGGACGCACAGATACGCAGTATTTT.

This CDR3 reads CASSVRIGVNTEAFF. The CDR3 DNA reads TGTGCCAGCAGCGTGAGAATAGGAGTGAACACTGAAGCTTTCTTT. This rearrangement joins TRBV7-8 to TRBJ1-1; D call uncertain. Trimming removed 5 bases from V and 0 bases from J, with 13 bases in between. This CDR3 is 15 amino acids long. In germline, CDR1 is SGHVS, CDR2 FQNEAQ.

The gene calls are TRBV9 and TRBJ2-5; tentative D call: TRBD2 (5 bases). The CDR3 covers 15 residues. Germline CDR1 SGDLS, CDR2 YYNGEE. Trimming cost V 6 bases and J 1 base, with 16 bases left between them. In DNA, the CDR3 is TGTGCCAGCACTCCAGGCGGCGGGTCCCAAGAGACCCAGTACTTC. Its protein product is CASTPGGGSQETQYF.

The chain recombines TRBV6-1 with TRBJ2-3; perhaps TRBD1 as D (6 bases). CDR3 size: 12 residues. In germline, CDR1 is MNHNS, CDR2 SASEGT. Trimming cost V 9 bases and J 2 bases, with 9 bases left between them. The CDR3 coding sequence is TGTGCCAGTAACAGGGTCACAGATACGCAGTATTTT. It yields the protein CASNRVTDTQYF.

The chain couples TRBV19 to TRBJ1-5, with D unresolved. The germline gives CDR1 LNHDA, CDR2 SQIVND (reference sequence). Trimming removed 0 bases at V and 4 bases at J, with 10 bases between. The CDR3 consists of 15 residues. The chain's CDR3 is CASSIEAGTNQPQHF. The CDR3 nucleotides are TGTGCCAGTAGTATAGAGGCAGGTACGAATCAGCCCCAGCATTTT.

The chain carries TRBV12-3 or TRBV12-4 and TRBJ2-7, with 7 positions matching TRBD2. The CDR3 spans 12 residues. The ends lost 2 bases at V and 12 bases at J; junction bases unmatched: 7. CDR3 protein: CASSLSSGQGYF. The CDR3, as DNA: TGTGCCAGCAGTTTAAGTAGCGGGCAGGGGTACTTC.

The genes are TRBV27 and TRBJ2-3; TRBD1 matches 9 bases. J lost 5 bases, V lost 6 bases, and 21 bases had no gene match. Germline assignment: CDR1 MNHEY and CDR2 SMNVEV (reference sequence). This CDR3 is built from 19 residues. The CDR3 spells CASRLRPMGRDREKDTQYF. Written as DNA, the CDR3 is TGTGCCAGCAGGCTACGCCCTATGGGCAGGGACAGGGAGAAAGATACGCAGTATTTT.

V gene TRBV14 combines with J gene TRBJ2-1, with D tentatively TRBD2 (6 bases). Per germline, CDR1 SGHDN and CDR2 FVKESK. This CDR3 spans 18 amino acids. V was trimmed by 0 bases and J by 6 bases, leaving 21 bases between them. The CDR3 sequence: CASSQDIKAGNRFNEQFF. CDR3 DNA sequence: TGTGCCAGCAGCCAAGATATCAAAGCGGGTAACAGGTTCAATGAGCAGTTCTTC.

This clone was recorded once. The rearrangement links TRBV6-4 to TRBJ2-1; 10 bases map to TRBD2. V lost 8 bases to trimming and J lost 2 bases; unmatched junction nucleotides: 3. CDR1 and CDR2 (germline): MRHNA, SNTAGT. The CDR3 contains 14 residues. CDR3 sequence (DNA): TGTGCCAGCCGGGGGACTAGCGCCTACAATGAGCAGTTCTTC. This sequence encodes CASRGTSAYNEQFF.

The V call is TRBV4-3, the J call TRBJ1-1; D gene unclear. CDR3 length equals 15 residues. The V gene lost 0 bases and the J gene lost 0 bases, with 8 bases spanning the gap. CDR1 LGHNA and CDR2 YSLEER come from the germline V gene. The CDR3 DNA reads TGCGCCAGCAGCCAAGAACTGGGCCTGAACACTGAAGCTTTCTTT. It yields the protein CASSQELGLNTEAFF.

The rearrangement links TRBV11-1 to TRBJ1-5; D remains ambiguous. The CDR3 consists of 13 residues. CDR1 SGHAT and CDR2 FQDESV come from the germline V gene (reference sequence). Trimming removed 2 bases from V and 5 bases from J, with 7 bases in between. DNA for the CDR3: TGTGCCAGCAGCTTATCCAATTATCAGCCCCAGCATTTT. Amino acids: CASSLSNYQPQHF.

This chain joins TRBV5-1 and TRBJ1-2; the D is unclear. Germline V gene data show CDR1 as SGHRS and CDR2 as YFSETQ. The CDR3 consists of 13 residues. Trimming took off 2 bases at V and 3 bases at J, with 8 bases between the two ends. CDR3 bases: TGCGCCAGCAGCTTCAACCGAGACTATGGCTACACCTTC. This encodes CASSFNRDYGYTF.

V and J are TRBV7-9 and TRBJ1-3, with D possibly being TRBD1 (5 bases). Per the germline V gene, CDR1 is SEHNR and CDR2 is FQNEAQ (reference sequence). The CDR3 has 17 residues. Trimming pared 1 base from V and 2 bases from J, leaving 15 bases between. In DNA, the CDR3 is TGTGCCAGCAGCTTAGAATTTACCAGGGCGGCTGGAAACACCATATATTTT. Its translation: CASSLEFTRAAGNTIYF.

This chain joins TRBV3-1 (or the pseudogene TRBV3-2) and TRBJ2-7, with 8 bases identical to TRBD2. The germline gives CDR1 LGHDT, CDR2 YNNKEL (reference sequence). With V trimmed by 1 base and J by 0 bases, 2 bases remained unmatched. This CDR3 comprises 15 residues. The CDR3 here is CASSQAGGGSYEQYF. The CDR3 DNA follows: TGTGCCAGCAGCCAAGCGGGAGGGGGCTCCTACGAGCAGTACTTC.

There are a few counts of this clone. The chain is built from TRBV7-9 and TRBJ2-7; 8 bases are shared with TRBD1. V lost 5 bases to trimming and J lost 3 bases; unmatched junction nucleotides: 6. Germline CDR1 SEHNR, CDR2 FQNEAQ (reference sequence). The CDR3 has 14 residues. The CDR3 sequence: CASSPTTGGYEQYF. The CDR3 nucleotides read TGTGCCAGCAGCCCGACCACAGGGGGCTACGAGCAGTACTTC.

This clone was seen once. The V gene is TRBV6-5, the J gene TRBJ2-7; D is possibly TRBD2 (6 bases). This CDR3 is built from 13 residues. Germline lookup yields CDR1 MNHEY and CDR2 SVGAGI. The V end was cut by 5 bases, the J end by 9 bases, with 17 bases between. CDR3 bases: TGTGCCAGCAGTCCCCTATCCGGGGGTGGGCAGTACTTC. Its protein product is CASSPLSGGGQYF.

This clone was observed at least ten times. This chain joins TRBV5-1 and TRBJ1-1; D not resolved. V was pared by 4 bases and J by 0 bases, with 10 bases between. This CDR3 has 14 amino acids. Germline V gene sequence: CDR1 SGHRS, CDR2 YFSETQ. The CDR3 DNA sequence: TGCGCCAGCAGCCCCGAGGTCATGAACACTGAAGCTTTCTTT. This gives the protein CASSPEVMNTEAFF.

The rearrangement links TRBV14 to TRBJ2-1, with D perhaps matching TRBD1 (6 bases). The CDR3 totals 16 residues. Germline CDR1 SGHDN, CDR2 FVKESK. V shed 3 bases and J shed 3 bases, with 15 bases lying between them. This CDR3 reads CASSHYQGQNYNEQFF. DNA of the CDR3: TGTGCCAGCAGCCACTACCAGGGACAAAACTACAATGAGCAGTTCTTC.

V and J are TRBV1 and TRBJ1-2; the listed D gene, TRBD1, was not tested against the DNA. TRBV1 is shown as a pseudogene. There are 17 residues in the CDR3. DNA of the CDR3: TGCACCAGCAGCCAAGATTCCGGGACAGGGAGGAACTATGGCTACACCTTC. Translated, it gives CTSSQDSGTGRNYGYTF.

A few counts support this clone. This sequence joins TRBV6-5 and TRBJ2-1, with 7 bases lining up with TRBD1. There are 16 residues in the CDR3. V lost 0 bases and J lost 5; bases outside the gene matches: 7. CDR1 is MNHEY and CDR2 is SVGAGI in the germline V gene. The CDR3 protein is CASSYSIQGSHNEQFF. The CDR3 DNA follows: TGTGCCAGCAGTTACTCGATACAGGGGTCACACAATGAGCAGTTCTTC.